This entry lists 32 T cell receptor beta chains sequenced from one sample in a study of blood T cell repertoires in COVID-19. Profiling relied on immunoSEQ multiplex PCR, and the TCRdb table lists in-frame clones only, not all of them. The repertoire has approximately 290,000 clones, 84% of them found once; the top ten carry 15% to 17%. Sequencing input: peripheral blood. The source is a person aged 65 to 85 with COVID-19, enrolled during active disease.

The V and J genes are TRBV29-1 and TRBJ2-3, with 7 bases matching TRBD1. Germline V gene data show CDR1 as SQVTM and CDR2 as ANQGSEA. The CDR3 runs to 13 residues. V dropped 6 bases and J dropped 4; count of bases not matched to a gene: 7. The CDR3 region has the DNA TGCAGCGTCTCCCAGGGGGTCGCAGATACGCAGTATTTT. This codes for CSVSQGVADTQYF.

This sequence joins TRBV15 and TRBJ1-2, with 7 bases matching TRBD1. This CDR3 is 15 amino acids long. Germline V gene lookup returns CDR1 LNHNV and CDR2 YYDKDF (reference sequence). Trimming at V came to 1 base and at J to 2 bases, leaving 4 bases not matched to a gene. The CDR3 loop is CATSRVGRGNYGYTF. DNA of the CDR3: TGTGCCACCAGCAGAGTCGGCAGGGGGAACTATGGCTACACCTTC.

CDR3 region: CASSQEWGGLLNYGYTF. The CDR3 coding sequence is TGTGCCAGCAGCCAAGAGTGGGGTGGACTCCTTAACTATGGCTACACCTTC. The chain links TRBV3-1 (or the pseudogene TRBV3-2) to TRBJ1-2, with D uncertain. The CDR3 extends over 17 amino acids. With 0 bases removed from V and 1 base from J, the gap between germline ends came to 15 bases. CDR1 LGHDT and CDR2 YNNKEL come from the germline V gene (reference sequence).

This clone was observed a handful of times. The gene calls are TRBV7-6 and TRBJ2-5; D is possibly TRBD2 (5 bases). V lost 5 bases and J 6 bases, leaving 19 bases between the germline ends. Germline V gene data show CDR1 as SGHVS and CDR2 as FNYEAQ. CDR3 length: 15 residues. The CDR3 DNA sequence: TGTGCCAGCAGCGACTGGGCCGCGGACTCCAAGACCCAGTACTTC. Its protein product is CASSDWAADSKTQYF.

The chain joins TRBV4-1 to TRBJ1-4, with a tentative D call TRBD1 (6 bases). Trimming stripped 2 bases from V and 8 bases from J, with 15 bases between. The length of the CDR3 is 15 residues. From germline, CDR1 is MGHRA and CDR2 YSYEKL. The chain's CDR3 is CASSQKQGGREKLFF. The CDR3 DNA reads as TGCGCCAGCAGCCAAAAACAGGGTGGACGCGAAAAACTGTTTTTT.

In nucleotides, the CDR3 is TGCGCCATCGCCGTTGAGTTAGCGGGAGGACTCTACGAGCAGTACTTC. This codes for CAIAVELAGGLYEQYF. The chain combines TRBV5-1 with TRBJ2-7; 10 bases map to TRBD2. The CDR3 totals 16 residues. Looked up from germline, CDR1 is SGHRS and CDR2 is YFSETQ. The trim removed 9 bases at V and 3 bases at J, leaving 15 bases unmatched.

The rearrangement uses TRBV5-6 and TRBJ2-7; TRBD1 agrees at 7 bases. J gave up 2 bases and V 2 bases, and 4 bases lay outside the gene matches. Germline loops: CDR1 SGHDT, CDR2 YYEEEE. The CDR3 contains 14 residues. CDR3 sequence (DNA): TGTGCCAGCAGCTTCGGGACAGTCACCTACGAGCAGTACTTC. It translates to CASSFGTVTYEQYF.

The rearrangement uses TRBV4-3 and TRBJ2-3; 13 bases agree with TRBD2. V shed 4 bases and J 1 base; nucleotides not matched to a gene: 5. CDR3 size: 17 residues. Germline values: CDR1 LGHNA, CDR2 YSLEER. In nucleotides, the CDR3 is TGCGCCAGCAGCCCCGGACTAGCGGGGGCCGGCACAGATACGCAGTATTTT. Residues: CASSPGLAGAGTDTQYF.

The chain joins TRBV5-1 to TRBJ2-1, with D perhaps TRBD2 (6 bases). The V end was cut by 2 bases, the J end by 9 bases, with 12 bases between. This CDR3 is 13 amino acids long. Germline V gene data show CDR1 as SGHRS and CDR2 as YFSETQ. This CDR3 is CASSFDPGGEQFF. In DNA, the CDR3 is TGCGCCAGCAGCTTTGACCCCGGGGGTGAGCAGTTCTTC.

This chain connects TRBV5-3 to TRBJ1-2; D ambiguous. TRBV5-3 is given ORF status, its function remaining uncertain. The CDR3 length is 15 residues. V lost 1 base, J lost 5 bases, and 15 bases lay in between. The CDR3 DNA is TGTGCCAGAAGCTTGTTCGGTGCTAAAATTTATGGCTACACCTTC. As protein: CARSLFGAKIYGYTF.

The V and J genes are TRBV4-3 and TRBJ2-3; 8 bases match TRBD2. Looked up from germline, CDR1 is LGHNA and CDR2 is YSLEER. CDR3 length equals 16 residues. With 3 bases clipped from V and 7 bases from J, the junction kept 12 bases outside the gene matches. CDR3 in DNA: TGCGCCAGCAGCCAGACCGGGGTAGCGGGGCAGTATACGCAGTATTTT. Its protein is CASSQTGVAGQYTQYF.

The chain carries TRBV19 and TRBJ1-1, with D unclear. The germline gives CDR1 LNHDA, CDR2 SQIVND (reference sequence). The CDR3 runs 14 residues. V was shortened by 3 bases and J by 4 bases, with 12 bases between the two germline ends. The CDR3 sequence is CASSMRGRITEAFF. Here the CDR3 DNA reads TGTGCCAGTAGTATGCGAGGGCGGATCACTGAAGCTTTCTTT.

A few counts support this clone. V is TRBV5-1 and J is TRBJ2-2, with 10 bases that match TRBD2. The germline CDR1 and CDR2 sequences are SGHRS and YFSETQ. The CDR3 runs to 17 residues. V lost 0 bases, J lost 4 bases, and 6 bases stayed unmatched. The CDR3: CASSLVPASGGTGELFF. CDR3 coding DNA: TGCGCCAGCAGCTTGGTGCCGGCTAGCGGGGGCACCGGGGAGCTGTTTTTT.

This clone was counted a single time. The V gene is TRBV27, the J gene TRBJ2-7, with 13 bases fitting TRBD2. V was clipped by 3 bases and J by 7 bases; unmatched bases: 3. The CDR3 is 14 residues long. CDR1 and CDR2 (germline): MNHEY, SMNVEV (reference sequence). Here the CDR3 DNA reads TGTGCCAGCAGTTTCCGACTAGCGGGAGGAGAGCAGTACTTC. Residues: CASSFRLAGGEQYF.

The chain combines TRBV3-1 (or the pseudogene TRBV3-2) with TRBJ1-2; no reliable D call. Per the germline V gene, CDR1 is LGHDT and CDR2 is YNNKEL (reference sequence). V was clipped by 1 base and J by 9 bases, with 9 bases between them. The CDR3 totals 12 residues. This CDR3 reads CASSQGEGRYTF. The CDR3 DNA is TGTGCCAGCAGCCAAGGGGAGGGTCGCTACACCTTC.

This clone appeared once. This chain uses TRBV5-6 with TRBJ1-1, with D possibly TRBD1 on 5 matching bases. V was clipped by 1 base and J by 4 bases, with 8 bases between them. The CDR3 runs 13 residues. Germline V lookup: CDR1 SGHDT, CDR2 YYEEEE. CDR3 nucleotides: TGTGCCAGCAGCTTGCAGGGTGGCACTGAAGCTTTCTTT. It yields the protein CASSLQGGTEAFF.

In DNA form, the CDR3 reads TGCGCCAGCCAAAGAAGTCCCATTCCGGACACTGAAGCTTTCTTT. Protein product: CASQRSPIPDTEAFF. The rearrangement joins TRBV5-1 to TRBJ1-1; D is unclear. The ends were cut back, 7 bases at V and 3 bases at J, with 19 bases in the middle. Germline CDR1 and CDR2: SGHRS and YFSETQ. The CDR3 spans 15 residues.

This sequence joins TRBV7-2 and TRBJ2-7, with D perhaps TRBD2 (6 bases). The germline gives CDR1 SGHTA, CDR2 FQGNSA. Trimming cost V 5 bases and J 6 bases, with 14 bases left between them. The CDR3 totals 13 residues. CDR3 DNA: TGTGCCAGCAGCCCGGGGGTTCTGGGCGAGCAGTACTTC. It encodes CASSPGVLGEQYF. Full variable domain (remainder filled in from reference TRBV7-2 and TRBJ2-7): GAGVSQSPSNKVTEKGKDVELRCDPISGHTALYWYRQSLGQGLEFLIYFQGNSAPDKSGLPSDRFSAERTGGSVSTLTIQRTQQEDSAVYLCASSPGVLGEQYFGPGTRLTVT.

Only one count was recorded for this clone. The V gene is TRBV6-2 or TRBV6-3, the J gene TRBJ1-5; the match to TRBD1 covers 7 bases. Germline lookup yields CDR1 MNHEY and CDR2 SVGEGT. This CDR3 is built from 17 residues. V was pared by 4 bases and J by 1 base, with 10 bases of the junction left unmatched. The CDR3 is CASSLARGQLSNQPQHF. CDR3 sequence (DNA): TGTGCCAGCAGTTTGGCGAGGGGACAGCTGAGCAATCAGCCCCAGCATTTT.

The chain employs TRBV6-5 and TRBJ2-2; 7 bases match TRBD2. The germline CDR1 and CDR2 sequences are MNHEY and SVGAGI. This CDR3 region has 14 residues. The V segment lost 5 bases and the J segment 2 bases; nucleotides outside the gene matches: 2. CDR3 sequence reads: CASSLAVNTGELFF. In DNA form, the CDR3 reads TGTGCCAGCAGTCTAGCGGTTAACACCGGGGAGCTGTTTTTT.

On this clone: The same CDR3 can be traced to other DNA sequences in this sample. The chain's CDR3 is CASSLGQLHQPQHF. The CDR3 region has the DNA TGTGCCAGCAGCCTAGGACAGTTACATCAGCCCCAGCATTTT. The chain recombines TRBV28 with TRBJ1-5; weak D call: TRBD1 (6 bases). The CDR3 has 14 amino acids. V lost 6 bases, J lost 5 bases, and 14 bases lay in between. From germline, CDR1 is MDHEN and CDR2 SYDVKM.

J is TRBJ1-3 and V is TRBV9, with 7 bases lining up with TRBD1. Germline values: CDR1 SGDLS, CDR2 YYNGEE. V lost 4 bases and J lost 2; bases outside the gene matches: 3. The CDR3 runs 14 residues. The DNA of the CDR3 is TGTGCCAGCAGCCTCACAGGGGCTGGAAACACCATATATTTT. It is translated as CASSLTGAGNTIYF. The full variable domain, in which reference TRBV9 and TRBJ1-3 provide the parts outside the CDR3, is DSGVTQTPKHLITATGQRVTLRCSPRSGDLSVYWYQQSLDQGLQFLIQYYNGEERAKGNILERFSAQQFPDLHSELNLSSLELGDSALYFCASSLTGAGNTIYFGEGSWLTVV.

The V gene is TRBV6-5, the J gene TRBJ2-3; 7 bases fit TRBD2. The V and J ends lost 4 bases and 3 bases, in that order; junction bases with no gene match: 10. This CDR3 comprises 16 residues. Germline CDR1 is MNHEY and CDR2 is SVGAGI. The CDR3 is CASSSSRGERTDTQYF. In DNA, the CDR3 is TGTGCCAGCAGTTCATCTCGGGGGGAGAGGACAGATACGCAGTATTTT.

The chain carries TRBV2 and TRBJ1-5; TRBD1 aligns across 9 bases. CDR3 length: 15 amino acids. V was pared by 5 bases and J by 0 bases, with 2 bases of the junction left unmatched. The germline V gene encodes CDR1 SNHLY and CDR2 FYNNEI. The CDR3 sequence is CASSWDRASNQPQHF. CDR3 in DNA: TGTGCCAGCAGTTGGGACAGGGCTAGCAATCAGCCCCAGCATTTT.

This clone was counted only a few times. The V gene is TRBV7-2, the J gene TRBJ2-3, with D maybe TRBD1 (5 bases). Deletions cut 6 bases from V and 10 bases from J, with 23 bases between. This CDR3 is built from 15 residues. CDR1 is SGHTA and CDR2 is FQGNSA in the germline V gene. CDR3 in amino acids: CASRQGAPWPRSQYF. CDR3 DNA sequence: TGTGCCAGCAGGCAAGGGGCCCCCTGGCCAAGATCGCAGTATTTT.

The chain links TRBV7-3 to TRBJ2-2, with D perhaps TRBD1 (5 bases). CDR1 SGHTA and CDR2 FQGTGA come from the germline V gene. There are 14 residues in the CDR3. Trimming took 3 bases from V and 6 from J, leaving 11 bases between them. CDR3 amino acids: CASSFTGPSGELFF. The CDR3 region has the DNA TGTGCCAGCAGCTTCACAGGACCGTCCGGGGAGCTGTTTTTT.

This clone was recorded once. V and J are TRBV5-4 and TRBJ2-5, with 13 bases that match TRBD2. The CDR3 is 16 residues long. J was trimmed by 4 bases and V by 4 bases; bases with no gene match: 7. Germline CDR1 reads SGHNT; CDR2 reads YYREEE (reference sequence). This CDR3 is CASSEQLAGGPETQYF. As DNA, the CDR3 is TGTGCCAGCAGCGAACAACTAGCGGGGGGGCCAGAGACCCAGTACTTC.

The chain carries TRBV28 and TRBJ2-1, with TRBD1 matching 9 bases. Losses at the gene ends were 1 base for V and 5 bases for J; bases not matched to a gene: 6. From germline, CDR1 is MDHEN and CDR2 SYDVKM. The CDR3 contains 16 residues. The CDR3 sequence: CASSLSWDRVHNEQFF. The CDR3 nucleotides read TGTGCCAGCAGTTTATCGTGGGACAGGGTCCACAATGAGCAGTTCTTC.

V and J are TRBV19 and TRBJ2-3, with D perhaps TRBD2 (6 bases). This CDR3 contains 16 residues. Germline assignment: CDR1 LNHDA and CDR2 SQIVND (reference sequence). The germline V and J ends were trimmed by 4 bases and 0 bases, with 14 bases remaining between them. The CDR3 loop is CASSTNAGSSTDTQYF. As DNA, the CDR3 is TGTGCCAGTAGTACGAACGCGGGATCTAGCACAGATACGCAGTATTTT.

Comment on this clone: Other nucleotide sequences in the sample specify the same CDR3. This chain connects TRBV19 to TRBJ1-5; D possibly corresponds to TRBD1 (5 bases). CDR3 size: 14 residues. The germline V and J ends were trimmed by 3 bases and 3 bases, with 9 bases remaining between them. Germline V gene sequence: CDR1 LNHDA, CDR2 SQIVND (reference sequence). The CDR3 DNA sequence: TGTGCCAGTAGTATCGGGGGTAACAATCAGCCCCAGCATTTT. Protein: CASSIGGNNQPQHF.

This rearrangement joins TRBV28 to TRBJ1-5; TRBD1 matches 10 bases. Unmatched junction bases numbered 13, after V lost 6 bases and J lost 11 bases. This CDR3 has 15 amino acids. Germline V gene lookup returns CDR1 MDHEN and CDR2 SYDVKM. Here the CDR3 DNA reads TGTGCCAGCAGCACTCCGGGGACAGGGGTTTTGACCCAGCATTTT. This translates into CASSTPGTGVLTQHF.

V usage is TRBV7-2 and J usage is TRBJ1-6; no reliable D call. Trimming removed 0 bases at V and 10 bases at J, with 16 bases between. The germline V gene has CDR1 SGHTA and CDR2 FQGNSA. The CDR3 contains 16 residues. In DNA, the CDR3 is TGTGCCAGCAGCTTAGCGCGTGGAGGGAATGGATCACCCCTCCACTTT. Its protein product is CASSLARGGNGSPLHF.